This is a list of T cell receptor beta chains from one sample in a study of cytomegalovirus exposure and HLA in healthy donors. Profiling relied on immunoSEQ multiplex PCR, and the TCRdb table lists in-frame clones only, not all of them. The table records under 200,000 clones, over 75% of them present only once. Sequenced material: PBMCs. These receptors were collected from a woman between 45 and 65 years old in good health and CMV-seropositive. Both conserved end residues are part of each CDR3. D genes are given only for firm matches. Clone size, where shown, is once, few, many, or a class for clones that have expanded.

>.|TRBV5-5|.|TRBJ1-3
TGTGCCAGCAGCTCGGACGCTGGGCGGGCGAACACCATATATTTT
CASSSDAGRANTIYF
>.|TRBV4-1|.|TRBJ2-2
TGCGCCAGCAGCCGAAGGGACTCCAAGACCGGGGAGCTGTTTTTT
CASSRRDSKTGELFF
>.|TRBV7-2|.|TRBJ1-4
TGTGCCAGCAGCTCAGGGTTCACTAATGAAAAACTGTTTTTT
CASSSGFTNEKLFF
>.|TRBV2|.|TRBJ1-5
TGTGCCAGCAGGGACAGTCCCTATCAGCCCCAGCATTTT
CASRDSPYQPQHF
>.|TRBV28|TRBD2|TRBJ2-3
TGTGCCAGCAGTCCGGGAGGCGGCGGGTGGGGTACGCAGTATTTT
CASSPGGGGWGTQYF
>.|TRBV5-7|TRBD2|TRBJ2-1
TGTGCCAGCAGTTTGGGACCTAGCGGTGAGCAGTTCTTC
CASSLGPSGEQFF
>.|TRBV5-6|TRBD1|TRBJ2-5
TGTGCCAGCAGCTTGGAGGGGGCTGGAGGGACCCAGTACTTC
CASSLEGAGGTQYF
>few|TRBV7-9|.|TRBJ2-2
TGTGCCAGCAGGGGGGCAGAAAAGATCGGGGAGCTGTTTTTT
CASRGAEKIGELFF
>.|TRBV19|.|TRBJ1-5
TGTGCCAGTAGTGACACTCATAGCAATCAGCCCCAGCATTTT
CASSDTHSNQPQHF
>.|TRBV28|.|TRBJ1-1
TGTGCCAGCAGTTTATATCAGCGTGAAGCTTTCTTT
CASSLYQREAFF
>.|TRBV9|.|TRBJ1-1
TGTGCCAGCAGCTACGCGGGGGGTCCCCTGGGGAGAACTGAAGCTTTCTTT
CASSYAGGPLGRTEAFF
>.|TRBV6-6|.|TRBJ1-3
TGTGCCTCCTCTACGCGGGGCTCTGGAAACACCATATATTTT
CASSTRGSGNTIYF
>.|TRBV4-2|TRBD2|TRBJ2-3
TGTGCCAGCAGTCAAAGACTAGCGGGAGATACGCAGTATTTT
CASSQRLAGDTQYF
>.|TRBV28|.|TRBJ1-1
TGTGCCAGCACCCACCTCGAGGGCTCCCGCACTGAAGCTTTCTTT
CASTHLEGSRTEAFF
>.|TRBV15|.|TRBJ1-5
TGTGCCACCAGCAGAGAAGGGGGGGATTATCAGCCCCAGCATTTT
CATSREGGDYQPQHF
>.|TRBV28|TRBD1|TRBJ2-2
TGTGCCAGCAGTTGGGGACAGGGGGTCAACACCGGGGAGCTGTTTTTT
CASSWGQGVNTGELFF
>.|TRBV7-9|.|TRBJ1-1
TGTGCCAGCAGCTTTGCCGGGGGTCGGAACACTGAAGCTTTCTTT
CASSFAGGRNTEAFF
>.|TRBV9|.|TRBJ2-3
TGTGCCAGCAGCGTAGCTAGTACTGTGGATACGCAGTATTTT
CASSVASTVDTQYF
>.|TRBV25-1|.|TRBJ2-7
TGTGCCAGCAGTGATCAAACAGGCTACGAGCAGTACTTC
CASSDQTGYEQYF
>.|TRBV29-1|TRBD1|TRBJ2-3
TGCAGCGACGACAGGGCCGACACAGATACGCAGTATTTT
CSDDRADTDTQYF
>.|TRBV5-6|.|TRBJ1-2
TGTGCCAGCAGCTCAGGAGGCAGGAGTGGCTACACCTTC
CASSSGGRSGYTF
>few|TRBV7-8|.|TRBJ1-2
TGTGCCAGCAGCGTCTACAGGGACCCCACTGGCTATGGCTACACCTTC
CASSVYRDPTGYGYTF
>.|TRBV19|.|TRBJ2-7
TGTGCCAGTCGGACCTTACAGGGCTACGAGCAGTACTTC
CASRTLQGYEQYF
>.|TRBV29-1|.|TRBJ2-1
TGCAGCGTTGATCGTATAACGGGAGTGGGGAATGAGCAGTTCTTC
CSVDRITGVGNEQFF
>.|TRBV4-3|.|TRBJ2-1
TGCGCCAGCAGCCAAGCCCTCCACAGTAATGAGCAGTTCTTC
CASSQALHSNEQFF
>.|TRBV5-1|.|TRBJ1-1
TGCGCCAGCAGACGTACCGGGAACACTGAAGCTTTCTTT
CASRRTGNTEAFF
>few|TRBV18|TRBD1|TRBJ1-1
TGTGCCAGCTCACCACCGGACAGGGGGGATACTGAAGCTTTCTTT
CASSPPDRGDTEAFF
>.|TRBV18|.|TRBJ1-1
TGTGCCAGCTCACCGCTGCCCCGACAGGAGAACACTGAAGCTTTCTTT
CASSPLPRQENTEAFF
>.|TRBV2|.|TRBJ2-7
TGTGCCATCCGACGCGGAACCTACGAGCAGTACTTC
CAIRRGTYEQYF
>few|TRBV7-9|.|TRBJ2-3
TGTTCCAGCAGCCTTCTATCGTCCCCAACCACAGATACGCAGTATTTT
CSSSLLSSPTTDTQYF
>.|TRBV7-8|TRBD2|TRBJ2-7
TGTGCCAGCAGCTTAGCGGGGAGGGAGGGTCACGAGCAGTACTTC
CASSLAGREGHEQYF
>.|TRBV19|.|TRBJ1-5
TGTGCCAGTAGTACCGGACAGCCTTATCAACCCCAGCATTTT
CASSTGQPYQPQHF
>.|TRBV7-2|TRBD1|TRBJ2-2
TGTGCCAGCAGCTCGAGGGACAGATACACCGGGGAGCTGTTTTTT
CASSSRDRYTGELFF
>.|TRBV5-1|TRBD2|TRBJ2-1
TGCGCCAGCAGCTTGGTTTCCGGACTAGCGGGAGAAGAGCAGTTCTTC
CASSLVSGLAGEEQFF
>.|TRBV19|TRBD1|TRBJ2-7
TGTGCCAGTACTCCTGGGGACAGCTCCTACGAGCAGTACTTC
CASTPGDSSYEQYF
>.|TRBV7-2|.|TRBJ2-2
TGTGCCTCCTCCTTGAGGGGGTCGAACACCGGGGAGCTGTTTTTT
CASSLRGSNTGELFF